This TCR beta chain is from a study of beta chain features in type 1 diabetes (dated by TCRdb to the late 2010s). Some background on the complete study: Mean age, gender distribution, total cell number and subset yield were not different between patients and healthy donors. The study compared TCRB repertoires of sorted circulating CD4+ T cell subsets between recently diagnosed type 1 diabetes patients and matched healthy donors. Regulatory and stem cell-like memory subsets were isolated from only 8 patients and roughly eight healthy donors, whereas naive and central memory subsets came from all 30 or so donors. A total of 90 million to 130 million sorted cells were examined across all samples, and a strong correlation was observed between cell number per subset and RNA yield.

Each donor gave one peripheral blood draw, averaging roughly 0.11 L, which was collected into heparinised tubes. A BD FACSAria II was used to sort naive, central memory, regulatory and stem cell-like memory CD4+ T cells with a panel that included CD45RO, CCR7, CD25, CD127, CD95 and CD27. All sorted populations exceeded 95% purity. PBMCs were isolated right away by Lymphoprep density gradient centrifugation and were stained directly, without culture. To minimize batch effects, samples were stained and sorted in pairs, one healthy donor with one patient per experiment. All of the isolated RNA was reverse transcribed with the High Capacity cDNA Reverse Transcription Kit, so expressed TCRB transcripts were sequenced. Deep immunoSEQ sequencing was applied to naive, central memory and regulatory T cell samples, giving an average of roughly 3.5 million total reads per sample. Sorted cells were lysed in RLT buffer, and RNA was extracted using DNase-treated RNeasy Micro or Mini kits according to cell number. Each cell subset was processed on its own to prevent cross-contamination, while patient and healthy donor samples were processed together. The immunoSEQ multiplex PCR was used to amplify TCRB sequences from cDNA, generating 87-bp fragments that spanned the CDR3 region. Sequencing of the amplicons was done on the Illumina HiSeq platform. The paper's data handling went like this. Synthetic template baselines were used to correct PCR bias computationally, reads within Hamming distance 2 were collapsed, and singletons that could not be merged were discarded. Reads were aligned to IMGT to assign V, D and J genes, CDR3 length, and insertions or deletions at six rearrangement sites. Within each subset, clonotype counts were normalized to the number of sorted cells before true diversity and Gini coefficients were calculated with the tcR R package. Repertoire sharing was quantified using the overlap coefficient calculated on TCRB nucleotide sequences. Out-of-frame TCRB sequences from naive cells were analyzed as a proxy for the pre-selection repertoire. TCRdb limited this immuneACCESS table to in-frame rearrangements with V and J called. A share of clones is missing; checked studies link under half to unresolved V genes, and the rest is unexplained. From that table come the V and J calls and clone size; the DNA was used to work out D and trimming. This sample holds about 340,000 clones; approximately 13% were observed only once. Roughly 0.015% of the sample is taken by the ten largest.

Trimming accounts for 3 bases at V and 4 bases at J, while the number of junction bases matched to no gene is 2. Measured from the cysteine to the phenylalanine, the CDR3 is 13 residues long. Only the CDR3 region is kept as DNA, spanning 39 bases read in frame from base 1. Taken from the germline V gene, the CDR1 and CDR2 loops are SGHVS and FQNEAQ. Results and caveats for the whole study, not just this receptor: The naive, central memory and regulatory TCRB repertoires appeared to resemble one another more closely among patients than among healthy donors. Shorter templates might have been favored by PCR, but patient and control samples were amplified and corrected together, so both groups would have been affected equally by any skew. Sequencing cDNA rather than genomic DNA could over-represent highly expressing activated cells, although activation and CD3 levels did not differ between groups. Fewer insertions and more nucleotide deletions at VDJ recombination sites were observed in patients with type 1 diabetes, implying thymic rearrangement abnormalities. In all four CD4+ subsets, TCRB CDR3 length was moderately but significantly shorter in type 1 diabetes patients. HLA sub-analyses involved small numbers of individuals, so any influence of HLA type on TCRB rearrangement remained unresolved.

A word on this clone: Its antigen remains unidentified. No per-base quality is available; no much larger clone lies one base away.

The V and J genes are TRBV7-8 and TRBJ2-5; 7 central bases correspond to TRBD2. The sequenced sample was naive CD4+ T cells from blood. The cell subset or site label here, explained by the study, means: true naive CD4+ T cells. This sequence was found in a woman aged 18-29 years with type 1 diabetes. The CDR3 amino acid sequence is: CASSFAGVETQYF. The DNA sequence reads TGTGCCAGCAGCTTTGCGGGGGTAGAGACCCAGTACTTC.